What follows are 28 T cell receptor beta chains derived from one specimen sequenced in a study of cytomegalovirus exposure and HLA in healthy donors. Primers for the PCR totalled 60 Vbeta and 13 Jbeta. Sequencing was performed with immunoSEQ multiplex PCR; in TCRdb, only in-frame clones are kept and a portion is missing. In the table there are roughly 180,000 clones, roughly a tenth of which are singletons. The sequenced sample was PBMCs. Every receptor here comes from a woman in her 30s in good health and CMV-seropositive.

This clone came up a few times. The V call is TRBV5-4, the J call TRBJ2-1; D call uncertain. Germline-derived CDR1 and CDR2 are SGHNT and YYREEE (reference sequence). V gave up 4 bases and J gave up 9 bases, with 17 bases separating them. The CDR3 sequence is 14 residues long. CDR3 DNA sequence: TGTGCCAGCAGCGGCCAAACGGATAGAGGTGAGCAGTTCTTC. Translating gives CASSGQTDRGEQFF. Together with reference TRBV5-4 and TRBJ2-1, the CDR3 gives the full variable domain: ETGVTQSPTHLIKTRGQQVTLRCSSQSGHNTVSWYQQALGQGPQFIFQYYREEENGRGNFPPRFSGLQFPNYSSELNVNALELDDSALYLCASSGQTDRGEQFFGPGTRLTVL.

This clone was seen only a few times. CDR3 loop: CASSLLQGGDTQYF. CDR3 coding DNA: TGCGCCAGCAGCTTGTTGCAGGGCGGAGATACGCAGTATTTT. The rearrangement uses TRBV5-1 and TRBJ2-3; D is possibly TRBD1 (5 bases). Germline CDR1 is SGHRS and CDR2 is YFSETQ. The CDR3 runs 14 residues. Trimming cost V 1 base and J 5 bases, with 11 bases left between them.

This clone showed up just a few times. The V gene is TRBV2, the J gene TRBJ2-1, with 10 bases that match TRBD1. The V and J ends lost 1 base and 3 bases, in that order; junction bases with no gene match: 3. CDR1 and CDR2 from the germline V gene are SNHLY and FYNNEI. The CDR3 runs 16 residues. CDR3 DNA: TGTGCCAGCAGTGAAGAGTGGACAGGGGGCTACAATGAGCAGTTCTTC. Residues: CASSEEWTGGYNEQFF.

The chain recombines TRBV5-1 with TRBJ1-3; TRBD1 agrees at 9 bases. V shed 4 bases, J shed 4 bases, and the junction held 9 bases outside the gene matches. CDR3 length equals 16 residues. CDR1 and CDR2 (germline): SGHRS, YFSETQ. The CDR3 DNA sequence: TGCGCCAGCAGCCCGGATGGACAGGGGTCGGGAAACACCATATATTTT. This translates into CASSPDGQGSGNTIYF.

The chain couples TRBV5-6 to TRBJ2-3; TRBD2 agrees at 9 bases. The CDR3 length is 15 residues. Trimming cost V 4 bases and J 4 bases; bases outside gene matches: 7. Germline CDR1 SGHDT, CDR2 YYEEEE. The CDR3 region has the DNA TGTGCCAGCAGCCTTAGCGGGAGCCCCCCAGATACGCAGTATTTT. This encodes CASSLSGSPPDTQYF.

This clone was counted a few times. The chain couples TRBV13 to TRBJ2-3, with TRBD1 as a possible D gene (5 bases). CDR1 and CDR2 from the germline V gene are PRHDT and FYEKMQ (reference sequence). This CDR3 is built from 17 residues. Trimming took 4 bases from V and 4 from J, leaving 21 bases between them. As DNA, the CDR3 is TGTGCCAGCAGCTCCCCGGCCCGGCAGGGTCGCGCAGATACGCAGTATTTT. Its protein is CASSSPARQGRADTQYF. Complete variable domain (other parts from reference TRBV13 and TRBJ2-3): AAGVIQSPRHLIKEKRETATLKCYPIPRHDTVYWYQQGPGQDPQFLISFYEKMQSDKGSIPDRFSAQQFSDYHSELNMSSLELGDSALYFCASSSPARQGRADTQYFGPGTRLTVL.

J is TRBJ2-1 and V is TRBV6-4, with 8 nucleotides matching TRBD2. After removal of 8 bases from V and 6 bases from J, the junction contained 12 bases not matched to a gene. CDR1 and CDR2 from the germline V gene are MRHNA and SNTAGT. This CDR3 is 15 amino acids long. This CDR3 is CASLRGSGNSNEQFF. CDR3 sequence (DNA): TGTGCCAGCCTCCGGGGTAGCGGGAACTCCAATGAGCAGTTCTTC.

This clone showed up just a few times. This rearrangement joins TRBV2 to TRBJ1-1; D is unclear. CDR1 is SNHLY and CDR2 is FYNNEI in the germline V gene. This CDR3 region has 12 residues. V was shortened by 4 bases and J by 9 bases, with 12 bases between the two germline ends. CDR3 DNA: TGTGCCAGCAGTGTTGGCCCGCTCAAAGCTTTCTTT. Translation gives CASSVGPLKAFF. Together with reference TRBV2 and TRBJ1-1, the CDR3 gives the full variable domain: EPEVTQTPSHQVTQMGQEVILRCVPISNHLYFYWYRQILGQKVEFLVSFYNNEISEKSEIFDDQFSVERPDGSNFTLKIRSTKLEDSAMYFCASSVGPLKAFFGQGTRLTVV.

This clone was counted only a few times. The rearrangement uses TRBV5-5 and TRBJ2-5; D unresolved. V was cut by 0 bases and J by 0 bases, with 6 bases left in between. Germline V lookup: CDR1 SGHKS, CDR2 YYEKEE (reference sequence). The CDR3 extends over 14 amino acids. This chain's CDR3 is CASSLAGYQETQYF. CDR3 nucleotides: TGTGCCAGCAGCTTGGCCGGGTACCAAGAGACCCAGTACTTC.

The chain combines TRBV2 with TRBJ2-1; D not certain. The V and J ends lost 4 bases and 4 bases respectively, with 2 bases between them. Germline V CDR1 and CDR2: SNHLY, FYNNEI. This CDR3 has 11 residues. CDR3 in DNA: TGTGCCAGCAGTGTATACAATGAGCAGTTCTTC. Its protein product is CASSVYNEQFF.

This clone has just a few counts. The rearrangement joins TRBV27 to TRBJ1-2; D might be TRBD1 (5 bases). V lost 5 bases to trimming and J lost 5 bases, with 12 bases between them. The CDR3 is 13 amino acids. Looked up from germline, CDR1 is MNHEY and CDR2 is SMNVEV (reference sequence). The CDR3 loop reads CASSRGAVYGYTF. The DNA for the CDR3 is TGTGCCAGCAGTCGTGGGGCGGTATATGGCTACACCTTC.

This clone has just one count. The chain links TRBV19 to TRBJ1-5; 8 bases are a match to TRBD1. Germline CDR1 LNHDA, CDR2 SQIVND (reference sequence). V lost 5 bases, J lost 3 bases, and 12 bases stayed unmatched. The CDR3 totals 17 residues. The CDR3 loop is CASSPRTGTIINQPQHF. The CDR3, as DNA: TGTGCCAGTAGTCCCAGGACAGGGACGATTATCAATCAGCCCCAGCATTTT.

The chain couples TRBV5-1 to TRBJ2-1; 9 bases agree with TRBD2. Per germline, CDR1 SGHRS and CDR2 YFSETQ. J lost 4 bases, V lost 5 bases, and 7 bases had no gene match. The CDR3 length is 15 residues. CDR3 amino acids: CASSYLAGSYNEQFF. The CDR3 bases are TGCGCCAGCAGTTACCTAGCGGGATCTTACAATGAGCAGTTCTTC.

The rearrangement uses TRBV6-1 and TRBJ2-7, with D tentatively TRBD1 (5 bases). CDR1 and CDR2 from the germline V gene are MNHNS and SASEGT. The V gene lost 2 bases and the J gene lost 4 bases, with 15 bases spanning the gap. CDR3 length: 15 amino acids. DNA of the CDR3: TGTGCCAGCAGTGAATTCATAGGGGCCTCGTACGAGCAGTACTTC. Its translation: CASSEFIGASYEQYF.

A note on this clone: The junction departs from the called germline gene at one end, perhaps through a read error. The rearrangement joins TRBV2 to TRBJ2-1, with TRBD1 identical over 7 bases. Germline assignment: CDR1 SNHLY and CDR2 FYNNEI. The CDR3 loop spans 14 amino acids. The DNA for the CDR3 is TGTGCCAGCAGTAACAGGGGAACCTACAGTGAGCAGTTCTTC. Translation: CASSNRGTYSEQFF.

This clone has a handful of counts. The V and J genes are TRBV9 and TRBJ2-2; no clear D. The germline CDR1 and CDR2 sequences are SGDLS and YYNGEE. There are 11 residues in the CDR3. Trimming cost V 1 base and J 11 bases, with 6 bases left between them. CDR3 sequence: CASSVSGELFF. As DNA, the CDR3 is TGTGCCAGCAGCGTAAGTGGCGAGCTGTTTTTT.

In its sample, this clone was seen a few times. The gene calls are TRBV29-1 and TRBJ1-3; 9 bases agree with TRBD1. This CDR3 is 15 amino acids long. Germline lookup yields CDR1 SQVTM and CDR2 ANQGSEA. V trimming: 3 bases; J trimming: 1 base; junction bases outside the gene matches: 4. The CDR3 sequence is CSVDPGTGSGNTIYF. The CDR3 nucleotides read TGCAGCGTTGACCCCGGGACAGGGTCTGGAAACACCATATATTTT.

V gene TRBV7-9 combines with J gene TRBJ2-5; 8 bases agree with TRBD2. The V segment lost 5 bases and the J segment 4 bases; nucleotides outside the gene matches: 6. The CDR3 has 14 amino acids. Germline V CDR1 and CDR2: SEHNR, FQNEAQ (reference sequence). The CDR3 DNA reads as TGTGCCAGCAGCATCGGGACTAGATCAGAGACCCAGTACTTC. Encoded protein: CASSIGTRSETQYF.

The chain employs TRBV7-9 and TRBJ2-5; 9 bases map to TRBD1. The CDR3 totals 14 residues. From germline, CDR1 is SEHNR and CDR2 FQNEAQ (reference sequence). Trimming took 4 bases from V and 5 from J; bases not matched to a gene: 5. CDR3 DNA sequence: TGTGCCAGCAGCTACACAGGGGGCGGCGAGACCCAGTACTTC. Amino acids: CASSYTGGGETQYF.

The chain carries TRBV2 and TRBJ2-3, with 9 bases that match TRBD2. Per germline, CDR1 SNHLY and CDR2 FYNNEI. V shed 4 bases, J shed 4 bases, and the junction held 9 bases outside the gene matches. The CDR3 is 16 residues long. The CDR3 sequence is CASSAGSGSAADTQYF. CDR3 bases: TGTGCCAGCAGTGCGGGTAGCGGGAGTGCCGCAGATACGCAGTATTTT.

This clone has only a few counts. The chain is built from TRBV28 and TRBJ1-6, with 10 bases aligning to TRBD1. This CDR3 contains 16 residues. Germline CDR1 and CDR2: MDHEN and SYDVKM. Trimming at V came to 5 bases and at J to 7 bases, leaving 8 bases not matched to a gene. For the CDR3, the DNA is TGTGCCAGCAGTGGGGCGGACAGGGGGAGAAATTCACCCCTCCACTTT. It encodes CASSGADRGRNSPLHF.

This clone was seen more than once but under ten times. The chain recombines TRBV11-3 with TRBJ1-5; D gene ambiguous. Trimming cost V 1 base and J 1 base, with 11 bases left between them. CDR1 and CDR2 (germline): SGHNT, YENEEA. This CDR3 spans 16 amino acids. The CDR3 nucleotides are TGTGCCAGCAGCTTAGGAAGGGAGGGCAGCAATCAGCCCCAGCATTTT. This translates into CASSLGREGSNQPQHF.

V and J are TRBV4-1 and TRBJ2-7; no reliable D call. This CDR3 is built from 11 residues. V gave up 2 bases and J gave up 3 bases, with 2 bases separating them. Germline assignment: CDR1 MGHRA and CDR2 YSYEKL. The CDR3 reads CASSQHYEQYF. The CDR3 DNA reads TGCGCCAGCAGCCAACACTACGAGCAGTACTTC.

This clone was observed a few times. This chain links TRBV19 with TRBJ1-2; TRBD1 is a possible D gene (6 bases). V gave up 6 bases and J gave up 1 base, with 6 bases separating them. Germline values: CDR1 LNHDA, CDR2 SQIVND (reference sequence). CDR3 length: 12 amino acids. CDR3 sequence reads: CASRQGNYGYTF. CDR3 nucleotides: TGTGCCAGTAGACAGGGTAACTATGGCTACACCTTC.

This clone was found a few times. The genes are TRBV4-1 and TRBJ2-3, with D possibly being TRBD1 (5 bases). V lost 4 bases to trimming and J lost 2 bases, with 13 bases between them. CDR3 length: 15 amino acids. CDR1 MGHRA and CDR2 YSYEKL come from the germline V gene. The CDR3 nucleotides read TGCGCCAGCAGCCCGGACCCCAGGGCCACAGATACGCAGTATTTT. Translating gives CASSPDPRATDTQYF.

The chain employs TRBV19 and TRBJ1-1; D unclear. V lost 2 bases to trimming and J lost 1 base, with 5 bases between them. From germline, CDR1 is LNHDA and CDR2 SQIVND (reference sequence). CDR3 length: 13 amino acids. The CDR3 coding sequence is TGTGCCAGTAGTATATGGGCGAACACTGAAGCTTTCTTT. It codes for CASSIWANTEAFF.

This clone was counted only a few times. The chain carries TRBV6-4 and TRBJ1-5; D remains unclear. V lost 2 bases and J lost 7, with 9 bases in between. Germline assignment: CDR1 MRHNA and CDR2 SNTAGT. The CDR3 loop spans 13 amino acids. CDR3 region: CASSDRAGQPQHF. The CDR3 DNA follows: TGTGCCAGCAGTGACAGGGCGGGCCAGCCCCAGCATTTT.

The chain links TRBV5-3 to TRBJ2-5; 11 bases match TRBD2. TRBV5-3 is an ORF for which the function is uncertain. Trimming cost V 4 bases and J 2 bases; bases outside gene matches: 10. The CDR3 sequence is 17 residues long. The CDR3 coding sequence is TGTGCCAGAAGCAACCCCCCGGGACTAGCGGAACAAGAGACCCAGTACTTC. It yields the protein CARSNPPGLAEQETQYF.